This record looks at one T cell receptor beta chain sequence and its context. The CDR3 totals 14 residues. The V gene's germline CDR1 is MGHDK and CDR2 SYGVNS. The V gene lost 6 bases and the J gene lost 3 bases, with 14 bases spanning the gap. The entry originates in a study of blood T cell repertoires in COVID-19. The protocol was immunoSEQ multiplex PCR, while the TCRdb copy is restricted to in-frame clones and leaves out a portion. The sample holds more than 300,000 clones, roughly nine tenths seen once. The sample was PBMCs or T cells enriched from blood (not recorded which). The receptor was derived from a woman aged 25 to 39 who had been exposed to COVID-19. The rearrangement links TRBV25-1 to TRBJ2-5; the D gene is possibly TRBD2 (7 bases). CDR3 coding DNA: TGTGCCAGCAGCCTGGCGGGGGCGGAAGAGACCCAGTACTTC. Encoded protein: CASSLAGAEETQYF.